This T cell receptor (beta chain) was recorded in a study of control samples from healthy donors and cancer patients. The germline V and J ends were trimmed by 3 bases and 6 bases, with 7 bases remaining between them. The germline CDR1 and CDR2 sequences are KGHSH and LQKENI. This CDR3 region has 12 residues. Repertoires were generated with immunoSEQ multiplex PCR, while TCRdb's copy carries only in-frame clones and drops some. This sample yields 90,000 to 150,000 clones, of which about 91% are seen a single time; 3.4% belongs to the top ten. This chain joins TRBV18 and TRBJ2-3, with unresolved D. Sequencing was carried out using blood. The receptor was isolated from a man aged 40-55 years in good health. CDR3 region: CASSPERDTQYF. CDR3 DNA sequence: TGTGCCAGCTCACCGGAAAGGGATACGCAGTATTTT.